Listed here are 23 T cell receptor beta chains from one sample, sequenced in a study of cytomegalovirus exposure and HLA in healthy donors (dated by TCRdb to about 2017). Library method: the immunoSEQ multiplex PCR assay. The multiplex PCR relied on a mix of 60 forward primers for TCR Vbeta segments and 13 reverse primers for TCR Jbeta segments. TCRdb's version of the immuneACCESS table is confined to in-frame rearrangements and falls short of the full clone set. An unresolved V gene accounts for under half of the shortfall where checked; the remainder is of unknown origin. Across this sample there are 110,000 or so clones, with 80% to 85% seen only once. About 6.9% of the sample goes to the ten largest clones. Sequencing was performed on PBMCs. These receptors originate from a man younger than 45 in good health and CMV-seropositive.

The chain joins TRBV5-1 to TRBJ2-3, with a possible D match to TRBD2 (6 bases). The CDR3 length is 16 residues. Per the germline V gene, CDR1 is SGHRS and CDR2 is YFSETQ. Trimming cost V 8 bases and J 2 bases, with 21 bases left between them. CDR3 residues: CASTLVGSSDTDTQYF. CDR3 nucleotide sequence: TGCGCCAGTACCCTAGTGGGGTCTAGCGACACAGATACGCAGTATTTT.

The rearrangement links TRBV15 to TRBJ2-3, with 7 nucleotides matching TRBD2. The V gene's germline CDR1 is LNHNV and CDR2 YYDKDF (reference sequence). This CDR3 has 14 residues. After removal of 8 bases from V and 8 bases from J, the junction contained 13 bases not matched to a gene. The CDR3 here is CATGAGSLDRTQYF. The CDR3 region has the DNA TGTGCCACCGGAGCGGGGTCCCTAGATCGTACGCAGTATTTT.

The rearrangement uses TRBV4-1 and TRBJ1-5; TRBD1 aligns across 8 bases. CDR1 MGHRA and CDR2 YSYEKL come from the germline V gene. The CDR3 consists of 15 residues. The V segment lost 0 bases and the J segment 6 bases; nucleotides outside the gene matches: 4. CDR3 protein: CASSQDRTGSQPQHF. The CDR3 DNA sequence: TGCGCCAGCAGCCAAGACAGGACAGGGTCTCAGCCCCAGCATTTT.

The CDR3 region is CASSQGTADTDTQYF. CDR3 nucleotides: TGCGCCAGCAGCCAAGGAACGGCGGACACAGATACGCAGTATTTT. The chain carries TRBV4-1 and TRBJ2-3; D gene unclear. CDR3 size: 15 residues. V dropped 1 base and J dropped 2 bases, with 10 bases sitting between them. CDR1 MGHRA and CDR2 YSYEKL come from the germline V gene.

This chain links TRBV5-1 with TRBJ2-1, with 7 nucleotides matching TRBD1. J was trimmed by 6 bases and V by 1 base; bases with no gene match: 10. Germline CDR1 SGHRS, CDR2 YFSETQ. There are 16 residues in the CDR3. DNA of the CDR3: TGCGCCAGCAGCTTGTTTGAGGTGACAGGGCTCAATGAGCAGTTCTTC. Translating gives CASSLFEVTGLNEQFF.

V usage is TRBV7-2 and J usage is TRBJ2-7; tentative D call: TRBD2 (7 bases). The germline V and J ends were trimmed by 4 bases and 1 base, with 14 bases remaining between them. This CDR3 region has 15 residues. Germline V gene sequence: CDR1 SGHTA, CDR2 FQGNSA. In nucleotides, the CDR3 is TGTGCCAGCAGCTGGGGGGGCGGGGTTTCCTACGAGCAGTACTTC. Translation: CASSWGGGVSYEQYF.

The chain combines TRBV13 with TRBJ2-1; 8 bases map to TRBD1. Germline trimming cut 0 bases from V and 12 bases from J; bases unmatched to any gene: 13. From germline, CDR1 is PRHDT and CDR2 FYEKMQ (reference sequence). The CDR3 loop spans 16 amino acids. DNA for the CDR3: TGTGCCAGCAGCTTAGGCTTGGGACAGGTAAAGCCGCGGCAGTTCTTC. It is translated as CASSLGLGQVKPRQFF.

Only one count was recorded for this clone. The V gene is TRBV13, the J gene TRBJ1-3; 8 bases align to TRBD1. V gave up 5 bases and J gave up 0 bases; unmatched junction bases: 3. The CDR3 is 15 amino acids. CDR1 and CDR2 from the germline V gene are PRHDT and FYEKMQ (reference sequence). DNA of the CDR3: TGTGCCAGCAGCCCCGACAGGGGCTCTGGAAACACCATATATTTT. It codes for CASSPDRGSGNTIYF.

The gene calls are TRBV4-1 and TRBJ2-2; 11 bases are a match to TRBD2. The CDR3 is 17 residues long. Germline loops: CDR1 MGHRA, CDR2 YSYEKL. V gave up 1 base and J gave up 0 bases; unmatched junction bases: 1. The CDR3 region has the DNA TGCGCCAGCAGCCAAGTTAGCGGGGGGGCGAACACCGGGGAGCTGTTTTTT. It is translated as CASSQVSGGANTGELFF.

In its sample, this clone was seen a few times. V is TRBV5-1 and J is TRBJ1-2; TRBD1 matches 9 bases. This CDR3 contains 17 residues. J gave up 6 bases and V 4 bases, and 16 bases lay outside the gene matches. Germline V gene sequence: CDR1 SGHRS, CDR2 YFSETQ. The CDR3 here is CASSKQPGTGSQNGYTF. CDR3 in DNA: TGCGCCAGCAGCAAACAACCCGGGACAGGGTCCCAAAATGGCTACACCTTC.

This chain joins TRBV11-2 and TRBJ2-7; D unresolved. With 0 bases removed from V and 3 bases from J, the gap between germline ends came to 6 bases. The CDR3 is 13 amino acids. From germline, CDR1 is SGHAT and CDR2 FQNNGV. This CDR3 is CASSLEAFYEQYF. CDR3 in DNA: TGTGCCAGCAGCTTAGAGGCCTTCTACGAGCAGTACTTC.

The CDR3 DNA is TGTGCCAGCAGTTTTCGGACGGCGGGGAATGAAAAACTGTTTTTT. Protein sequence: CASSFRTAGNEKLFF. The rearrangement joins TRBV6-1 to TRBJ1-4; D uncertain. In germline, CDR1 is MNHNS, CDR2 SASEGT. With 5 bases removed from V and 5 bases from J, the gap between germline ends came to 15 bases. The CDR3 is 15 residues long.

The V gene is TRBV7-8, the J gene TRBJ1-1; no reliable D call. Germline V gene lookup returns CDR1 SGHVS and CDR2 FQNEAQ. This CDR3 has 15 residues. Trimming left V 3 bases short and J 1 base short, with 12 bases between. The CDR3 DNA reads TGTGCCAGCAGCTTTTACCCCGGAGGGAACACTGAAGCTTTCTTT. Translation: CASSFYPGGNTEAFF.

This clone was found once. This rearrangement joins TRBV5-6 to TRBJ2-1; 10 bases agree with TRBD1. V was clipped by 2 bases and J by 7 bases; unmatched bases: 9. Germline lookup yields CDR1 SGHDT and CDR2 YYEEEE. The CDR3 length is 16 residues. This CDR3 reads CASSFGFGTGENEQFF. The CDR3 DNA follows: TGTGCCAGCAGCTTTGGCTTCGGGACAGGGGAAAATGAGCAGTTCTTC.

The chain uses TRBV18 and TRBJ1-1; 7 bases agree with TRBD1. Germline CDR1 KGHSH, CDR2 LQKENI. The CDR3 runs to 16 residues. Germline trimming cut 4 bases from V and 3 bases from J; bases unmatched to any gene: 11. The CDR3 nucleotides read TGTGCCAGCTCACTCTTTTCAGGGGGATCGGACACTGAAGCTTTCTTT. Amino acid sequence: CASSLFSGGSDTEAFF.

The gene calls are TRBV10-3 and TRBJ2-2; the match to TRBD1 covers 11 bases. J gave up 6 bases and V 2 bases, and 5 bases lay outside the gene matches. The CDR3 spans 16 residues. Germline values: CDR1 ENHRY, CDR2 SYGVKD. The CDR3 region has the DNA TGTGCCATCAGTGAGCCGGGACAGGGGGTGGCCGGGGAGCTGTTTTTT. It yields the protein CAISEPGQGVAGELFF.

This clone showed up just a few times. The CDR3 sequence is CASTGGAYNEQFF. The CDR3 region has the DNA TGTGCCAGCACCGGGGGGGCGTACAATGAGCAGTTCTTC. This chain connects TRBV7-2 to TRBJ2-1, with 8 bases identical to TRBD2. V lost 7 bases to trimming and J lost 4 bases; unmatched junction nucleotides: 3. The length of the CDR3 is 13 residues. Per the germline V gene, CDR1 is SGHTA and CDR2 is FQGNSA. Full variable domain (missing parts from reference TRBV7-2 and TRBJ2-1): GAGVSQSPSNKVTEKGKDVELRCDPISGHTALYWYRQSLGQGLEFLIYFQGNSAPDKSGLPSDRFSAERTGGSVSTLTIQRTQQEDSAVYLCASTGGAYNEQFFGPGTRLTVL.

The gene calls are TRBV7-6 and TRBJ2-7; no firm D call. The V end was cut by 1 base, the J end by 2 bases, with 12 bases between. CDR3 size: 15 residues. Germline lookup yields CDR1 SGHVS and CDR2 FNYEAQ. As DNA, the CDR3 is TGTGCCAGCAGCTTAGGGCACACCGAGGCCTACGAGCAGTACTTC. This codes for CASSLGHTEAYEQYF.

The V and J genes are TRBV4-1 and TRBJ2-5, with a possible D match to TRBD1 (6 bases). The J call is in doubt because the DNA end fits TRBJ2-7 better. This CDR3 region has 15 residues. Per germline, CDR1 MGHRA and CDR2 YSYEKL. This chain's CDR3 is CASSQDGTSIYEQYF. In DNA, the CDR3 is TGCGCCAGCAGCCAAGACGGGACATCTATCTACGAGCAGTACTTC.

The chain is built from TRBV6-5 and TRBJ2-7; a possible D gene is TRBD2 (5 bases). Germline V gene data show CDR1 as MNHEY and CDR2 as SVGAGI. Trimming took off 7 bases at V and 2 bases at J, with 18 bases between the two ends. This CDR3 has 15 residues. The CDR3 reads CASTKVERETYEQYF. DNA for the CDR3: TGTGCCAGCACCAAAGTCGAGAGGGAGACCTACGAGCAGTACTTC.

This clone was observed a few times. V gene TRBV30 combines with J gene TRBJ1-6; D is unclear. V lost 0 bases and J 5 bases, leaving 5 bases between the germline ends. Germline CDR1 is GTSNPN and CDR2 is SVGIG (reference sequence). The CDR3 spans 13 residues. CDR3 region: CAWSVADNSPLHF. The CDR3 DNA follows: TGTGCCTGGAGTGTGGCCGATAATTCACCCCTCCACTTT.

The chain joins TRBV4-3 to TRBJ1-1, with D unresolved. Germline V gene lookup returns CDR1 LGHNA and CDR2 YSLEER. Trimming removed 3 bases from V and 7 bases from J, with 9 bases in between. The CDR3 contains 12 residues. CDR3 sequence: CASSHRSGEAFF. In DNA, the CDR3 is TGCGCCAGCAGCCACCGGTCCGGTGAAGCTTTCTTT.

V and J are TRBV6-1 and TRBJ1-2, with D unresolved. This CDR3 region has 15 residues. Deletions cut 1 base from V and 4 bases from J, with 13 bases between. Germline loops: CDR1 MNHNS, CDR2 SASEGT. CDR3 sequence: CASSEVGEGGYGYTF. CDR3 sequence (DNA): TGTGCCAGCAGTGAAGTTGGGGAGGGTGGCTATGGCTACACCTTC.